Below are 10 T cell receptor beta chains sequenced from a single sample in a study of cytomegalovirus exposure and HLA in healthy donors. The PCR had 60 Vbeta and 13 Jbeta primers. The assay was immunoSEQ multiplex PCR, and TCRdb's table has in-frame clones only and misses some. The sample lists approximately 210,000 clones; roughly four fifths were seen once. Sequencing was performed on PBMCs. The receptor source for this set is a man between 18 and 35 years old in good health and CMV-seronegative.

This rearrangement joins TRBV15 to TRBJ1-5; D is possibly TRBD1 (6 bases). CDR1 is LNHNV and CDR2 is YYDKDF in the germline V gene (reference sequence). The CDR3 loop spans 15 amino acids. V lost 4 bases and J 6 bases, leaving 16 bases between the germline ends. The CDR3 coding sequence is TGTGCCACCAGCACATACAGGGTTTCGAGTCAGCCCCAGCATTTT. This sequence encodes CATSTYRVSSQPQHF.

The chain is built from TRBV5-8 and TRBJ2-5, with TRBD2 matching 8 bases. The CDR3 spans 14 residues. Germline V CDR1 and CDR2: SGHTS, YDEGEE. Germline trimming cut 4 bases from V and 7 bases from J; bases unmatched to any gene: 9. In DNA form, the CDR3 reads TGTGCCAGCAGCCTGGGGACTAGTCTGGGGACCCAGTACTTC. Encoded protein: CASSLGTSLGTQYF.

This sequence joins TRBV5-4 and TRBJ2-6; 8 bases are shared with TRBD2. V dropped 0 bases and J dropped 0; count of bases not matched to a gene: 2. The germline gives CDR1 SGHNT, CDR2 YYREEE (reference sequence). The length of the CDR3 is 17 residues. CDR3 in amino acids: CASSLGTSFSGANVLTF. CDR3 nucleotide sequence: TGTGCCAGCAGCTTGGGGACTAGCTTCTCTGGGGCCAACGTCCTGACTTTC.

The rearrangement links TRBV12-5 to TRBJ1-1; weak D call: TRBD1 (5 bases). This CDR3 contains 14 residues. Germline-derived CDR1 and CDR2 are LGHNT and FRNRAP. The V and J ends lost 0 bases and 3 bases respectively, with 8 bases between them. The CDR3 DNA sequence: TGTGCTAGTGGTTTGGTATCCAGGGACACTGAAGCTTTCTTT. It codes for CASGLVSRDTEAFF.

This clone was seen a handful of times. The chain joins TRBV4-3 to TRBJ2-1, with 12 bases matching TRBD2. CDR1 and CDR2 (germline): LGHNA, YSLEER. The CDR3 spans 16 residues. V was pared by 0 bases and J by 6 bases, with 3 bases of the junction left unmatched. The CDR3 sequence is CASSQDRLAGVNEQFF. The CDR3 nucleotides are TGCGCCAGCAGCCAAGATAGACTAGCGGGAGTCAATGAGCAGTTCTTC.

The J gene is TRBJ1-1, the V gene TRBV7-8; no firm D call. Per the germline V gene, CDR1 is SGHVS and CDR2 is FQNEAQ. V was trimmed by 4 bases and J by 4 bases, leaving 10 bases between them. The CDR3 runs 13 residues. The DNA for the CDR3 is TGTGCCAGCAGCTCCGGAGGATCCACTGAAGCTTTCTTT. Translating gives CASSSGGSTEAFF.

This chain uses TRBV7-2 with TRBJ2-3; 10 bases are shared with TRBD2. Germline V CDR1 and CDR2: SGHTA, FQGNSA. This CDR3 has 15 residues. V lost 7 bases to trimming and J lost 0 bases; unmatched junction nucleotides: 4. CDR3 residues: CASTPGLASTDTQYF. CDR3 in DNA: TGTGCCAGCACCCCGGGACTAGCGAGCACAGATACGCAGTATTTT.

The V call is TRBV5-6, the J call TRBJ1-1, with a possible D match to TRBD1 (5 bases). Germline values: CDR1 SGHDT, CDR2 YYEEEE. This CDR3 has 14 residues. The V and J ends lost 0 bases and 9 bases respectively, with 15 bases between them. CDR3 nucleotide sequence: TGTGCCAGCAGCTTGGTTTTAATGGGGGGAAAAGCTTTCTTT. This codes for CASSLVLMGGKAFF.

CDR3 loop: CASSQEEQGAYEQYF. The CDR3 DNA reads TGCGCCAGCAGCCAAGAAGAACAGGGGGCCTACGAGCAGTACTTC. The V call is TRBV4-3, the J call TRBJ2-7; 8 nucleotides line up with TRBD1. The CDR3 extends over 15 amino acids. Germline lookup yields CDR1 LGHNA and CDR2 YSLEER. Trimming cost V 0 bases and J 2 bases; bases outside gene matches: 3.

This chain joins TRBV19 and TRBJ2-5, with 10 bases lining up with TRBD2. The germline V gene encodes CDR1 LNHDA and CDR2 SQIVND (reference sequence). Unmatched junction bases numbered 11, after V lost 5 bases and J lost 5 bases. This CDR3 has 16 residues. The CDR3, as DNA: TGTGCCAGTAGTCGGAGCGGGAGGGCCGATACGGAGACCCAGTACTTC. This sequence encodes CASSRSGRADTETQYF. Drawing the rest from reference TRBV19 and TRBJ2-5, the complete variable domain is DGGITQSPKYLFRKEGQNVTLSCEQNLNHDAMYWYRQDPGQGLRLIYYSQIVNDFQKGDIAEGYSVSREKKESFPLTVTSAQKNPTAFYLCASSRSGRADTETQYFGPGTRLLVL.